This T cell receptor (beta chain) was sequenced in a study of T-cell reconstitution after alpha-beta-depleted transplantation in children. Study-level results: After transplant, at about two months, alpha-beta T cells were reportedly derived from several hundred expanded graft clones. The high TCRbeta diversity at day 60 in some patients came from surviving recipient T cells and thymic progenitors. A year had passed since transplant, and T-cell counts and diversity by then came mostly from newly produced T cells.

This clonotype was counted a few times. The antigen remains unidentified. Unique molecular identifiers were used to barcode this TCRbeta library. TCRdb passed the PCR reads through MiXCR, listing each CDR3 protein once. The table lists approximately 500,000 distinct CDR3 sequences, roughly 30% of them singletons. This CDR3 comprises 12 residues. V lost 6 bases and J lost 5, with 13 bases in between. Per germline, CDR1 DFQATT and CDR2 SNEGSKA (reference sequence). This clonotype originated in a boy in the first two years of life with Wiskott-Aldrich syndrome, due to receive a stem cell transplant. This chain links TRBV20-1 with TRBJ2-5, with D maybe TRBD2 (5 bases). The sequences come from PBMCs, collected before TCRalphabeta/CD19-depleted stem cell transplant. CDR3 loop: CSAGKSGETQYF. The CDR3 DNA sequence: TGCAGTGCCGGGAAGAGTGGCGAGACCCAGTACTTC.